This T cell receptor beta chain was captured in a study of cytomegalovirus exposure and HLA in healthy donors. PCR involved 60 Vbeta and 13 Jbeta primers. Here immunoSEQ multiplex PCR was the method, and the copy in TCRdb shows in-frame clones only, minus some. The sample lists just over 150,000 clones, 60% to 85% occurring once. The CDR3 loop spans 17 amino acids. V was trimmed by 0 bases and J by 5 bases, leaving 20 bases between them. In germline, CDR1 is SGHTA, CDR2 FQGNSA. Concerning this clone: Antigen: not known.

Study-level results: Specificity for CMV antigens was confirmed in vitro for a few of the CMV-associated chains. As a later analysis revealed, the rate of TCR association differed by HLA locus, with DRB1 most and HLA-C fewest. Researchers reported in a later analysis that a missense DCLRE1C variant was tied to TCR beta V- and J-gene trimming.

The TCR was taken from a woman aged 25 to 39 in good health and CMV-seronegative. The specimen was PBMCs. The chain recombines TRBV7-2 with TRBJ2-7; D might be TRBD2 (7 bases). This CDR3 is CASSLARMSRGGHEQYF. The CDR3 region has the DNA TGTGCCAGCAGCTTAGCGCGTATGAGCAGGGGAGGGCACGAGCAGTACTTC.